One sample yielded the 10 T cell receptor beta chains listed below, sequenced in a study of T-cell memory formation after mild COVID-19. TCRdb fed the 5' RACE reads into MiXCR, producing one record per CDR3 protein. Seen here are roughly 450,000 distinct CDR3 sequences, around a sixth observed once, and the top ten hold over 9%. Sequencing was performed on PBMCs or a T cell subset sorted from them (not recorded which). All receptors derive from an adult woman who had mild COVID-19 (a few samples of this study predate the infection). Cell type and time point are not known.

This clonotype came up a few times. The rearrangement joins TRBV5-4 to TRBJ2-2; 11 bases match TRBD2. Losses at the gene ends were 4 bases for V and 1 base for J; bases not matched to a gene: 3. The CDR3 is 16 residues long. Germline CDR1 and CDR2: SGHNT and YYREEE (reference sequence). CDR3 sequence (DNA): TGTGCCAGCAGCCCGGGGACTAGCGGGAACACCGGGGAGCTGTTTTTT. It codes for CASSPGTSGNTGELFF.

This clonotype showed up just a few times. This chain uses TRBV7-9 with TRBJ2-2; 10 bases fit TRBD2. Germline V gene data show CDR1 as SEHNR and CDR2 as FQNEAQ (reference sequence). V gave up 8 bases and J gave up 3 bases; unmatched junction bases: 3. This CDR3 has 14 amino acids. CDR3 sequence (DNA): TGTGCCAGCTTGGGGACTAGCGACACCGGGGAGCTGTTTTTT. Translation: CASLGTSDTGELFF.

This clonotype has only a few counts. The germline gene is not matched at one end of the junction; a read error may be the cause. This chain links TRBV7-7 with TRBJ2-7, with D possibly being TRBD2 (6 bases). In germline, CDR1 is SSHAT, CDR2 FNYEAQ (reference sequence). The CDR3 spans 15 residues. The CDR3, as DNA: TGTGCTAGCAGCTTCAGACTAGTATTTCCCCACGAGCAGTACTTC. It encodes CASSFRLVFPHEQYF.

The chain has TRBV5-1 and TRBJ2-2; 12 bases align to TRBD1. The CDR3 contains 16 residues. Germline V gene sequence: CDR1 SGHRS, CDR2 YFSETQ. V shed 1 base and J 5 bases; nucleotides not matched to a gene: 3. The CDR3 DNA reads as TGCGCCAGCAGCTTGTGGGGACAGGGGGCGACCGGGGAGCTGTTTTTT. Its translation: CASSLWGQGATGELFF.

In its sample, this clonotype was seen many times. This chain connects TRBV20-1 to TRBJ1-4; D gene ambiguous. CDR1 and CDR2 (germline): DFQATT, SNEGSKA (reference sequence). There are 13 residues in the CDR3. Trimming pared 6 bases from V and 11 bases from J, leaving 19 bases between. The CDR3 DNA reads TGCAGTGCCCACCCGTCCCTGAGGCGGAAACTGTTTTTT. This codes for CSAHPSLRRKLFF.

This chain links TRBV7-2 with TRBJ2-7; weak D call: TRBD1 (6 bases). Trimming took off 6 bases at V and 1 base at J, with 10 bases between the two ends. Germline CDR1 and CDR2: SGHTA and FQGNSA. This CDR3 comprises 13 residues. The CDR3 region has the DNA TGTGCCAGCAGGGACAGCCTATCCTACGAGCAGTACTTC. Amino acid sequence: CASRDSLSYEQYF.

This clonotype was seen more than once but under ten times. This chain links TRBV11-2 with TRBJ2-1; D not resolved. The CDR3 has 11 amino acids. The V gene's germline CDR1 is SGHAT and CDR2 FQNNGV. V gave up 2 bases and J gave up 12 bases, with 8 bases separating them. The CDR3, as DNA: TGTGCCAGCAGCTTATCGCAGATGCAGTTCTTC. This encodes CASSLSQMQFF.

This clonotype was counted between two and nine times. V is TRBV7-6 and J is TRBJ1-1; a possible D gene is TRBD1 (6 bases). V lost 2 bases and J lost 1, with 11 bases in between. The CDR3 extends over 15 amino acids. Germline-derived CDR1 and CDR2 are SGHVS and FNYEAQ. This CDR3 reads CASSLRGAQNTEAFF. The DNA for the CDR3 is TGTGCCAGCAGCTTACGGGGGGCTCAGAACACTGAAGCTTTCTTT.

This sequence joins TRBV12-3 or TRBV12-4 and TRBJ1-5; TRBD1 matches 7 bases. The length of the CDR3 is 16 residues. The V and J ends lost 5 bases and 2 bases, in that order; junction bases with no gene match: 9. DNA for the CDR3: TGTGCCAGCAGTCTTGGGACAGCTAGCGGCAATCAGCCCCAGCATTTT. The encoded protein is CASSLGTASGNQPQHF.

The V call is TRBV29-1, the J call TRBJ2-1, with D perhaps assigned TRBD1 or TRBD2 (5 bases each). Germline CDR1 and CDR2: SQVTM and ANQGSEA. The CDR3 spans 14 residues. V dropped 3 bases and J dropped 4 bases, with 13 bases sitting between them. CDR3 sequence reads: CSVDIGGFYNEQFF. The CDR3 DNA reads as TGCAGCGTTGATATTGGGGGTTTTTACAATGAGCAGTTCTTC.